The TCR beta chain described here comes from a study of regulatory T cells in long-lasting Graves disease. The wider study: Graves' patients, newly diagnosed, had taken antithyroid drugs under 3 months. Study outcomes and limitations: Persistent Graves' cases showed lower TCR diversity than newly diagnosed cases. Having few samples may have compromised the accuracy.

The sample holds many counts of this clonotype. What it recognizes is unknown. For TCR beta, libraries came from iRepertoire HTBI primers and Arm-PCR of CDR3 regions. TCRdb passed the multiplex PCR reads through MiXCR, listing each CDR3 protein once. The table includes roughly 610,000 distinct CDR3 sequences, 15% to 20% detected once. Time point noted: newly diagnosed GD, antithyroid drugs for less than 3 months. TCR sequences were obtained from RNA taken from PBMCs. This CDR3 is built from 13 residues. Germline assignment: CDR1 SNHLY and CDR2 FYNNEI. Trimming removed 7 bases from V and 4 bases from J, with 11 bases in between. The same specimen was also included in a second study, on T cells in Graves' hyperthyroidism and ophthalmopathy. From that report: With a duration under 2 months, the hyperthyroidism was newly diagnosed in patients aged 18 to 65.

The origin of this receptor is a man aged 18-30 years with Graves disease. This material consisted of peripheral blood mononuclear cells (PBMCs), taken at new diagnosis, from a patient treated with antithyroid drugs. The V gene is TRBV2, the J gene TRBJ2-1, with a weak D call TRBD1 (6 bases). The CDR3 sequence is CASKSTGYNEQFF. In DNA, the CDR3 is TGTGCCAGCAAATCGACAGGTTACAATGAGCAGTTCTTC.